Listed here are 28 T cell receptor beta chains from one sample, sequenced in a study of human T cells and chemical hapten exposure. As for time point: patch test 3, about 24 weeks after DPC sensitization. Stated treatment: therapeutic diphenylcyclopropenone sensitization with weekly scalp DPC. MiXCR was run by TCRdb on the RACE reads, yielding one entry per CDR3 protein. The sample carries 110,000 or so distinct CDR3 sequences, 30% to 35% recorded once. This specimen consisted of whole blood, obtained in connection with sensitization to the hapten diphenylcyclopropenone (DPC). The receptor source for this set is a man in his forties with alopecia areata. Some clones in this sample may be carry-over from other donors' samples.

The chain couples TRBV7-8 to TRBJ1-4; D is perhaps TRBD1 (5 bases). The CDR3 is made up of 18 amino acids. The ends were cut back, 1 base at V and 2 bases at J, with 17 bases in the middle. Germline CDR1 and CDR2: SGHVS and FQNEAQ. CDR3 nucleotide sequence: TGTGCCAGCAGCTTAGAGCCTGATCCAGGGTCTACTAATGAAAAACTGTTTTTT. The encoded protein is CASSLEPDPGSTNEKLFF.

This chain connects TRBV3-1 to TRBJ2-3, with D possibly being TRBD1 or TRBD2 (6 bases each). Germline assignment: CDR1 LGHDT and CDR2 YNNKEL (reference sequence). This CDR3 contains 15 residues. The V and J ends lost 3 bases and 5 bases respectively, with 15 bases between them. CDR3 nucleotide sequence: TGTGCCAGCAGCCACTACCTAGGGGGGCTAGATACGCAGTATTTT. This sequence encodes CASSHYLGGLDTQYF.

This chain links TRBV28 with TRBJ2-7; D gene unclear. Deletions cut 5 bases from V and 4 bases from J, with 15 bases between. CDR3 length equals 14 residues. The germline V gene encodes CDR1 MDHEN and CDR2 SYDVKM. This CDR3 reads CASSMPPLWYEQYF. CDR3 sequence (DNA): TGTGCCAGCAGTATGCCACCCTTGTGGTACGAGCAGTACTTC.

This clonotype was recorded once. The chain has TRBV7-9 and TRBJ2-3, with 8 bases identical to TRBD1. CDR3 length: 15 amino acids. V trimming: 6 bases; J trimming: 2 bases; junction bases outside the gene matches: 7. CDR1 and CDR2 (germline): SEHNR, FQNEAQ (reference sequence). In DNA form, the CDR3 reads TGTGCCAGCAGTCCAGGACAGGGATACACAGATACGCAGTATTTT. Translated: CASSPGQGYTDTQYF.

The chain couples TRBV5-5 to TRBJ1-1; no clear D. The CDR3 is made up of 13 amino acids. The germline gives CDR1 SGHKS, CDR2 YYEKEE (reference sequence). The ends were cut back, 2 bases at V and 0 bases at J, with 5 bases in the middle. In DNA form, the CDR3 reads TGTGCCAGCAGCTTCGCGATGAACACTGAAGCTTTCTTT. Amino acids: CASSFAMNTEAFF.

V gene TRBV7-2 combines with J gene TRBJ2-3, with 10 positions matching TRBD2. Germline loops: CDR1 SGHTA, CDR2 FQGNSA. The CDR3 runs 16 residues. After removal of 1 base from V and 2 bases from J, the junction contained 3 bases not matched to a gene. The CDR3 nucleotides read TGTGCCAGCAGCTTAGGGACTAGCGGATCCACAGATACGCAGTATTTT. Its protein is CASSLGTSGSTDTQYF. The full variable domain, with the rest looked up from reference TRBV7-2 and TRBJ2-3, is GAGVSQSPSNKVTEKGKDVELRCDPISGHTALYWYRQSLGQGLEFLIYFQGNSAPDKSGLPSDRFSAERTGGSVSTLTIQRTQQEDSAVYLCASSLGTSGSTDTQYFGPGTRLTVL.

This sequence joins TRBV29-1 and TRBJ2-5, with 7 bases matching TRBD1. The germline CDR1 and CDR2 sequences are SQVTM and ANQGSEA. The CDR3 contains 12 residues. Germline trimming cut 2 bases from V and 5 bases from J; bases unmatched to any gene: 2. The CDR3 nucleotides are TGCAGCGTTGAAACAGGGGCTGAGACCCAGTACTTC. Protein product: CSVETGAETQYF. Filled out from reference TRBV29-1 and TRBJ2-5, the complete variable domain reads SAVISQKPSRDICQRGTSLTIQCQVDSQVTMMFWYRQQPGQSLTLIATANQGSEATYESGFVIDKFPISRPNLTFSTLTVSNMSPEDSSIYLCSVETGAETQYFGPGTRLLVL.

This clonotype showed up just a few times. The chain joins TRBV5-1 to TRBJ2-2; D not resolved. CDR3 length: 13 residues. Deletions cut 0 bases from V and 6 bases from J, with 6 bases between. The germline V gene has CDR1 SGHRS and CDR2 YFSETQ. The CDR3 DNA is TGCGCCAGCAGCTTGGGGTTATCCGGGGAGCTGTTTTTT. Its protein is CASSLGLSGELFF.

This clonotype has only a few counts. J is TRBJ2-4 and V is TRBV9; perhaps TRBD2 as D (5 bases). CDR3 size: 13 residues. CDR1 SGDLS and CDR2 YYNGEE come from the germline V gene. The V gene lost 4 bases and the J gene lost 8 bases, with 13 bases spanning the gap. CDR3 coding DNA: TGTGCCAGCAGCCCCCTAGCCCCTGACATTCAGTACTTC. This gives the protein CASSPLAPDIQYF.

CDR3 residues: CASMGGLVGETQYF. DNA of the CDR3: TGTGCCAGCATGGGGGGCCTAGTCGGAGAGACCCAGTACTTC. The chain couples TRBV2 to TRBJ2-5, with D perhaps assigned TRBD1 or TRBD2 (6 bases each). Germline CDR1 and CDR2: SNHLY and FYNNEI. This CDR3 region has 14 residues. Trimming shortened V by 7 bases and J by 4 bases, and 16 bases separated the two germline ends.

This chain joins TRBV11-1 and TRBJ2-5; 11 positions agree with TRBD2. J gave up 2 bases and V 5 bases, and 13 bases lay outside the gene matches. The CDR3 contains 18 residues. Germline CDR1 reads SGHAT; CDR2 reads FQDESV (reference sequence). This chain's CDR3 is CASSHGTSGVSLQETQYF. For the CDR3, the DNA is TGTGCCAGCAGCCACGGGACTAGCGGAGTTTCGCTACAAGAGACCCAGTACTTC.

The chain couples TRBV3-1 to TRBJ2-5; D ambiguous. Trimming left V 4 bases short and J 5 bases short, with 17 bases between. CDR3 length: 15 amino acids. CDR1 is LGHDT, CDR2 YNNKEL, per germline (reference sequence). The CDR3: CASSPPTVGPETQYF. The CDR3 DNA follows: TGTGCCAGCAGCCCCCCGACGGTTGGACCGGAGACCCAGTACTTC.

The rearrangement uses TRBV29-1 and TRBJ2-7; no reliable D call. In germline, CDR1 is SQVTM, CDR2 ANQGSEA. The CDR3 length is 9 residues. V was cut by 4 bases and J by 5 bases, with 3 bases left in between. The CDR3 DNA reads as TGCAGCGTTGTCCACGAGCAGTACGTC. It translates to CSVVHEQYV.

This clonotype was observed a few times. The chain recombines TRBV28 with TRBJ2-3; 10 bases agree with TRBD1. V lost 4 bases to trimming and J lost 8 bases; unmatched junction nucleotides: 6. Germline V CDR1 and CDR2: MDHEN, SYDVKM. This CDR3 region has 14 residues. The CDR3 loop is CASSSWDRGFTQYF. CDR3 DNA sequence: TGTGCCAGCAGTTCCTGGGACAGGGGCTTTACGCAGTATTTT.

The chain employs TRBV30 and TRBJ2-2; maybe TRBD1 (5 bases). CDR3 size: 12 residues. V gave up 8 bases and J gave up 7 bases, with 14 bases separating them. In germline, CDR1 is GTSNPN, CDR2 SVGIG (reference sequence). CDR3 loop: CAGADVSGELFF. The CDR3 nucleotides are TGTGCCGGGGCGGACGTCAGCGGGGAGCTGTTTTTT.

Only a few counts were recorded for this clonotype. The gene calls are TRBV20-1 and TRBJ2-1, with 11 positions matching TRBD2. The CDR3 runs to 17 residues. CDR1 DFQATT and CDR2 SNEGSKA come from the germline V gene (reference sequence). The V and J ends lost 1 base and 4 bases, in that order; junction bases with no gene match: 9. In DNA form, the CDR3 reads TGCAGTGCTAGAGCCCCAGGGGTAGCGGGAGGGTACAATGAGCAGTTCTTC. Protein: CSARAPGVAGGYNEQFF.

This chain uses TRBV12-3 or TRBV12-4 with TRBJ2-2; tentatively, D is TRBD2 (6 bases). The CDR3 contains 15 residues. V shed 6 bases and J shed 4 bases, with 15 bases lying between them. The CDR3 DNA is TGTGCCAGCAGCCCGTTGGGAGGACGCACCGGGGAGCTGTTTTTT. As protein: CASSPLGGRTGELFF.

This rearrangement joins TRBV28 to TRBJ2-3; TRBD1 matches at 8 bases. Germline V gives CDR1 MDHEN, CDR2 SYDVKM. There are 16 residues in the CDR3. V lost 5 bases and J lost 1; bases outside the gene matches: 8. CDR3 sequence (DNA): TGTGCCAGCAGTCCCGGACAGGGATCCGGCACAGATACGCAGTATTTT. It encodes CASSPGQGSGTDTQYF.

J is TRBJ2-3 and V is TRBV7-2; the D is unclear. V lost 3 bases and J lost 0, with 7 bases in between. The CDR3 loop spans 14 amino acids. Germline V gene data show CDR1 as SGHTA and CDR2 as FQGNSA. The CDR3 is CASSFFQSTDTQYF. CDR3 bases: TGTGCCAGCAGCTTTTTCCAGAGCACAGATACGCAGTATTTT.

As DNA, the CDR3 is TGCGCCAGCAGCCCCGGAGCAGGGGGCTCAGAGACCCAGTACTTC. It is translated as CASSPGAGGSETQYF. This chain connects TRBV5-1 to TRBJ2-5, with 8 positions matching TRBD1. V lost 4 bases, J lost 4 bases, and 9 bases stayed unmatched. This CDR3 comprises 15 residues. Germline V gene data show CDR1 as SGHRS and CDR2 as YFSETQ.

The chain joins TRBV6-2 or TRBV6-3 to TRBJ1-1, with D perhaps matching TRBD1 (5 bases). V lost 6 bases, J lost 1 base, and 15 bases lay in between. Germline CDR1 and CDR2: MNHEY and SVGEGT. The CDR3 totals 15 residues. The CDR3 loop is CASSPVWDQNTEAFF. CDR3 bases: TGTGCCAGCAGCCCAGTCTGGGACCAGAACACTGAAGCTTTCTTT.

This clonotype was recorded once. The chain is built from TRBV12-3 or TRBV12-4 and TRBJ1-5, with 12 positions matching TRBD1. The CDR3 spans 16 residues. After removal of 6 bases from V and 2 bases from J, the junction contained 5 bases not matched to a gene. As DNA, the CDR3 is TGTGCCAGCAGATGGGGACAGGGGGCAGGCAATCAGCCCCAGCATTTT. This codes for CASRWGQGAGNQPQHF.

In regard to this clonotype: At one end the junction does not follow the germline gene, possibly because of a read error. The chain recombines TRBV4-2 with TRBJ1-6, with TRBD1 matching over 9 bases. This CDR3 region has 10 residues. The germline V gene has CDR1 LGHNA and CDR2 YNFKEQ. DNA for the CDR3: TGTGCCCTCCTCGGGGACAGGGCTCGCTTT. The encoded protein is CALLGDRARF.

In its sample, this clonotype was seen many times. The V and J genes are TRBV20-1 and TRBJ1-1; D remains unclear. V dropped 3 bases and J dropped 6 bases, with 17 bases sitting between them. CDR1 DFQATT and CDR2 SNEGSKA come from the germline V gene (reference sequence). CDR3 length equals 14 residues. The CDR3 reads CSASRAELAAEAFF. In nucleotides, the CDR3 is TGCAGTGCTAGTAGGGCGGAATTAGCGGCTGAAGCTTTCTTT.

This clonotype came up a few times. V is TRBV3-1 and J is TRBJ2-4; 12 nucleotides align to TRBD2. V gave up 4 bases and J gave up 9 bases; unmatched junction bases: 7. The CDR3 covers 15 residues. Germline V gives CDR1 LGHDT, CDR2 YNNKEL (reference sequence). For the CDR3, the DNA is TGTGCCAGCAGCCCACTAGCGGGAGGCGGGGGCATTCAGTACTTC. Translating it yields CASSPLAGGGGIQYF.

This chain joins TRBV6-2 or TRBV6-3 and TRBJ1-1; the D is unclear. The CDR3 runs 13 residues. Germline CDR1 is MNHEY and CDR2 is SVGEGT. V gave up 5 bases and J gave up 4 bases, with 11 bases separating them. CDR3 sequence (DNA): TGTGCCAGCAGTACCCGACACATCACTGAAGCTTTCTTT. Amino acids: CASSTRHITEAFF.

This chain uses TRBV7-8 with TRBJ1-6; D is perhaps TRBD1 (5 bases). V lost 5 bases, J lost 2 bases, and 7 bases lay in between. CDR3 size: 14 residues. Germline lookup yields CDR1 SGHVS and CDR2 FQNEAQ. The CDR3 DNA sequence: TGTGCCAGCAGCCCGGGGGCCTATAATTCACCCCTCCACTTT. Protein: CASSPGAYNSPLHF.

This clonotype was picked up one time. The rearrangement uses TRBV6-5 and TRBJ2-1, with D perhaps TRBD1 (5 bases). The ends were cut back, 2 bases at V and 1 base at J, with 9 bases in the middle. This CDR3 is built from 15 residues. Germline V CDR1 and CDR2: MNHEY, SVGAGI. CDR3 in DNA: TGTGCCAGCAGTTACGAGGACAAGTCCTACAATGAGCAGTTCTTC. Translating gives CASSYEDKSYNEQFF.